This T cell receptor beta chain was sequenced for a study of identical twins. TCRdb independently ran MiXCR on the 5' RACE reads; one entry per CDR3 protein. Found here are just over 450,000 distinct CDR3 sequences, about 14% of them singletons; the top ten hold 0.52%. The V and J ends lost 2 bases and 5 bases, in that order; junction bases with no gene match: 4. CDR3 length: 15 amino acids. The germline gives CDR1 MNHEY, CDR2 SVGAGI. General study findings and limits: The study found weaker excess twin sharing in beta out-of-frame sequences. Twin pairs' shared out-of-frame alpha sequences were enriched in low generation probability. Reduced insertions were recorded for abundant cord blood beta clonotypes, with no such pattern in memory repertoires.

This clonotype was picked up many times. Its antigen remains unknown. These same records also appear under a second study, on yellow fever vaccine responses in identical twins.

This TCR came from a woman younger than 35 in good health. This rearrangement joins TRBV6-5 to TRBJ2-1; 9 nucleotides line up with TRBD2. Material for sequencing was CD4+ T cells sorted from blood. CDR3 bases: TGTGCCAGCAGTTACGGGCTAGCGGGGAACAATGAGCAGTTCTTC. Translating gives CASSYGLAGNNEQFF.